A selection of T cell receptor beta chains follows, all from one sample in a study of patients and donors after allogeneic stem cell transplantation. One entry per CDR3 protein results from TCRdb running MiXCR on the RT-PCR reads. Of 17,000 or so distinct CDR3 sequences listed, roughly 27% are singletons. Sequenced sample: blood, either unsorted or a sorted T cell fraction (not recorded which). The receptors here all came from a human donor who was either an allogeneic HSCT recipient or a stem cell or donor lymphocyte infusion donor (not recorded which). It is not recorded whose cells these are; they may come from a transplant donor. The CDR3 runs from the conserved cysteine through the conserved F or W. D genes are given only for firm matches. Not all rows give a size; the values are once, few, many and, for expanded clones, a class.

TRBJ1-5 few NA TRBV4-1 TGCGCCAGCAGCCAGCACATCGAGGGACTAGATAGCAATCAGCCCCAGCATTTT CASSQHIEGLDSNQPQHF
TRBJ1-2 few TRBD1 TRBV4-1 TGCGCCAGCAGCCCCACGGACAGGCGAGCTAACTATGGCTACACCTTC CASSPTDRRANYGYTF
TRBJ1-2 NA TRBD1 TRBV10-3 TGTGCCATCACAATGACAGGGGCGGGCTATGGCTACACCTTC CAITMTGAGYGYTF
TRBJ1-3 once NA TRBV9 TGTGCCAGCAGCGTAGGTCCAGGATGGGGAAACACCATATATTTT CASSVGPGWGNTIYF
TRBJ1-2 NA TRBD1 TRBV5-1 TGCGCCAGCAGCTTAGGGGGCCGCAACTTCTATGGCTACACCTTC CASSLGGRNFYGYTF
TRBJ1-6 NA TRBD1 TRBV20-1 TGCAGTGCTAGAAGACAGGGCTCGGGGTTATATAATTCACCCCTCCACTTT CSARRQGSGLYNSPLHF
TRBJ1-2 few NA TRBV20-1 TGCAGTGCTAGAGTGACCTTCGAGGGCTACACCTTC CSARVTFEGYTF
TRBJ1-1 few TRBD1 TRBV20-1 TGCAGTGCAACCGGGACAGGGTGGCGCACTGAAGCTTTCTTT CSATGTGWRTEAFF
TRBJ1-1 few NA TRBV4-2 TGTGCCAGCAGCCAGACCGGACAGTTGAACACTGAAGCTTTCTTT CASSQTGQLNTEAFF
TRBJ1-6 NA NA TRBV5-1 TGCGCCAGCAGCCTTGGACCTGGTGGGAATTCACCCCTCCACTTT CASSLGPGGNSPLHF
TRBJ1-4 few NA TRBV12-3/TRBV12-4 TGTGCCAGCAGTTCAGAATTCGGACGTACTGAAAAACTGTTTTTT CASSSEFGRTEKLFF
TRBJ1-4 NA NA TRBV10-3 TGTGCCATCAGTGAGCCCGGGAATAATGAAAAACTGTTTTTT CAISEPGNNEKLFF
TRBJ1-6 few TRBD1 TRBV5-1 TGCGCCAGCAGCTCACAGGGGAGAAGTTCACCCCTCCACTTT CASSSQGRSSPLHF
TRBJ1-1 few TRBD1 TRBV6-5 TGTGCCACCAACAGGGGGCAGACTGAAGCTTTCTTT CATNRGQTEAFF
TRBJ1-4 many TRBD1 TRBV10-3 TGTGCCATCAGTTCCGGGACAGGGTCCGCAAAACTGTTTTTT CAISSGTGSAKLFF
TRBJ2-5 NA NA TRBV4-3 TGCGCCAGCAGCCAAGATCTTATCGTAGGGGAGACCCAGTACTTC CASSQDLIVGETQYF
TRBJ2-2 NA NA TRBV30 TGTGTCTGGAGTGTTTCCCGGCGAATTACCGGGGAGCTGTTTTTT CVWSVSRRITGELFF
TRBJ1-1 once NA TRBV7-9 TGTGCCAGCAGCTTACCACTTGGGACATTATCGGCTGAAGCTTTCTTT CASSLPLGTLSAEAFF
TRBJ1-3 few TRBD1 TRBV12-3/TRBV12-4 TGTGCCAGCAGTTTTGACAGGGGACTTCTCTCTGGAAACACCATATATTTT CASSFDRGLLSGNTIYF
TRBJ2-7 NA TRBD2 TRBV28 TGTGCCAGCAGTGGGACTAGAGCCTACGAGCAGTACTTC CASSGTRAYEQYF
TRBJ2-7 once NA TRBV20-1 TGCAGTCTCCACCGGGGGACAGCCTCCTACGAGCAGTACTTC CSLHRGTASYEQYF
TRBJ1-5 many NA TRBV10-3 TGTGCCATCAGTGAGGGCAGTAGCTCCAATCAGCCCCAGCATTTT CAISEGSSSNQPQHF
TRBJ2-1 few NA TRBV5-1 TGCGCCAGCAGCCCCACCGGGCCTCTCAATGAGCAGTTCTTC CASSPTGPLNEQFF
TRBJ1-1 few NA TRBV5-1 TGCGCCAGCAGCATGGACCTAAAGATGGACACTGAAGCTTTCTTT CASSMDLKMDTEAFF
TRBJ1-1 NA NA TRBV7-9 TGTGCCACACAGGGTCACCCTCTTATAAATGAAGCTTTCTTT CATQGHPLINEAFF
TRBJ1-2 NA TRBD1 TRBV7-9 TGTGCCAGCAGCCTCACTGAGCTCGGACAGGGCGGGGGCTACACCTTC CASSLTELGQGGGYTF
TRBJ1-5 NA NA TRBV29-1 TGCAGCGTTCAACAGGGAGGAGATCAGCCCCAGCATTTT CSVQQGGDQPQHF
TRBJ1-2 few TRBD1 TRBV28 TGTGCCAGCAGTTTGGAACGGGACAGGGGGTTTTATGGCTACACCTTC CASSLERDRGFYGYTF
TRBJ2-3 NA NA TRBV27 TGTGCCAGCAGTTTACGGGATCCCCGAGCAGATACGCAGTATTTT CASSLRDPRADTQYF
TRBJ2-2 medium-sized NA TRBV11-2 TGTGCCAGCAGCTTGGGAACGGACACCGGGGAGCTGTTTTTT CASSLGTDTGELFF
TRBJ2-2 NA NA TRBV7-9 TGTGCCAGCAGCTTAGGGGGACCTCTCAACACCGGGGAGCTGTTTTTT CASSLGGPLNTGELFF
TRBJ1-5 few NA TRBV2 TGTGCCAGCAGTGAACAGGGACCAGATCAGCCCCAGCATTTT CASSEQGPDQPQHF
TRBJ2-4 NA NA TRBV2 TGTGCCAGCAGTCTAAGGTTGAGACAGACCAAAAACATTCAGTACTTC CASSLRLRQTKNIQYF
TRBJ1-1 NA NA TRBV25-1 TGTGCCAGCAGTGAAGGCAGTAGGACTGAAGCTTTCTTT CASSEGSRTEAFF
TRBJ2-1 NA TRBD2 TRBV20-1 TGCAGTGCTAGTGATAGCGGGGAGCGGAATGAGCAGTTCTTC CSASDSGERNEQFF
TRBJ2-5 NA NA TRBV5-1 TGCGCCAGCAGCTTGGGGGAACGACTGTTCCAAGAGACCCAGTACTTC CASSLGERLFQETQYF
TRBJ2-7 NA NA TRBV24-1 TGTGCCACCAGTGATGGACAGAGTTACGAGCAGTACTTC CATSDGQSYEQYF
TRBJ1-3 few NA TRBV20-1 TGCAGTGCTGGGATGGGTACTAGCTCTGGAAACACCATATATTTT CSAGMGTSSGNTIYF
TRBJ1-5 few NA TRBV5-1 TGCGCCAGCAGCTTGTACGGGGGCGAGCCCCAGCATTTT CASSLYGGEPQHF
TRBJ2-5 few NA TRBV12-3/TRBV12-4 TGTGCCAGCAGCGCGACTAGAATAAGGCAGACCCAGTACTTC CASSATRIRQTQYF
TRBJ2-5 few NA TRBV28 TGTGCCAGCAGTCTACCGGACGAATTCCAAGAGACCCAGTACTTC CASSLPDEFQETQYF
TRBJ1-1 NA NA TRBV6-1 TGTGCCAGCAGTGACCCCCGACATCGGAACACTGAAGCTTTCTTT CASSDPRHRNTEAFF
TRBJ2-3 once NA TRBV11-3 TGTGCCAGCAGCTTGGGACGGTGGTCGGCCACAGATACGCAGTATTTT CASSLGRWSATDTQYF
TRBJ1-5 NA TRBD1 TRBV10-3 TGTGCCGCCAGACCGGGACAGGGGATCGATAGCAATCAGCCCCAGCATTTT CAARPGQGIDSNQPQHF
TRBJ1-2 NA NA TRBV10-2 TGCGCCAGCAGCTCAACAGGGTCCCGCTACACCTTC CASSSTGSRYTF
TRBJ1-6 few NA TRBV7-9 TGTGCCAGCAGCTTAGATCGGAGCCCTAGCGAGTCACCCCTCCACTTT CASSLDRSPSESPLHF
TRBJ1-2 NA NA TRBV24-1 TGTGCCACGAGCTATGGCTACACCTTC CATSYGYTF
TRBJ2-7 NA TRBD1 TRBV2 TGTGCCAGCAGTTCCGGGACAGGGGGCGAGCAGTACTTC CASSSGTGGEQYF
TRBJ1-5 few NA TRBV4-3 TGCGCCAGCAGCCCCGGTCCGTATCAGCCCCAGCATTTT CASSPGPYQPQHF
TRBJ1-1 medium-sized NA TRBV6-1 TGTGCCAGCAGGACCAGGACAGCTTTCTTT CASRTRTAFF
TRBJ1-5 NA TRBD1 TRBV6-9 TGTGCCAGCAGTTACCAGGGGGACAGGGTGGGGCATTTT CASSYQGDRVGHF
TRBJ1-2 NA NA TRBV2 TGTGCCAGCAGCGCGGGGGCAGCTACTAACTATGGCTACACCTTC CASSAGAATNYGYTF
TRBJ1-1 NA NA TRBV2 TGTGCCAGCAGTGAAGCCCTGCCTGAGGGGAGAGCTTTCTTT CASSEALPEGRAFF